One sample yielded the 17 T cell receptor beta chains listed below, sequenced in a study of response to subunit inactivated influenza vaccine. From the RT-PCR reads, TCRdb called clonotypes with MiXCR, one entry per CDR3 protein. This sample has some 600,000 distinct CDR3 sequences, with 14% found just once. This material consisted of PBMCs from blood, taken roughly 15 days before vaccination. Receptors originate from a man aged 45 to 65 who received an inactivated influenza vaccine.

The CDR3 region is CSASPGQGQGQPQHF. In nucleotides, the CDR3 is TGCAGTGCTAGTCCGGGACAGGGTCAAGGTCAGCCCCAGCATTTT. J is TRBJ1-5 and V is TRBV20-1; 9 bases align to TRBD1. Germline values: CDR1 DFQATT, CDR2 SNEGSKA (reference sequence). V was clipped by 3 bases and J by 6 bases; unmatched bases: 9. The CDR3 extends over 15 amino acids.

This clonotype was counted many times. The chain links TRBV20-1 to TRBJ2-3, with TRBD2 identical over 14 bases. Germline V lookup: CDR1 DFQATT, CDR2 SNEGSKA (reference sequence). Trimming at V came to 2 bases and at J to 4 bases, leaving 2 bases not matched to a gene. CDR3 length equals 15 residues. CDR3 amino acids: CSARRLAGGPDTQYF. As DNA, the CDR3 is TGCAGTGCTAGAAGACTAGCGGGAGGGCCAGATACGCAGTATTTT.

This clonotype was seen more than once but under ten times. This chain connects TRBV6-2 or TRBV6-3 to TRBJ1-1; 7 bases fit TRBD1. The V segment lost 5 bases and the J segment 6 bases; nucleotides outside the gene matches: 6. This CDR3 region has 13 residues. CDR1 MNHEY and CDR2 SVGEGT come from the germline V gene. Here the CDR3 reads CASSKRQGPEAFF. The CDR3 DNA reads TGTGCCAGCAGTAAAAGACAGGGCCCTGAAGCTTTCTTT.

The chain links TRBV2 to TRBJ1-1, with TRBD1 matching 8 bases. Per the germline V gene, CDR1 is SNHLY and CDR2 is FYNNEI. CDR3 length: 14 amino acids. Germline trimming cut 10 bases from V and 0 bases from J; bases unmatched to any gene: 7. The CDR3 loop is CAMTGDRMNTEAFF. The CDR3, as DNA: TGTGCCATGACAGGGGATCGAATGAACACTGAAGCTTTCTTT.

There are a few counts of this clonotype. CDR3 loop: CASSSGTGDPKNIQYF. The CDR3 coding sequence is TGTGCCAGCAGCAGCGGGACAGGGGATCCCAAAAACATTCAGTACTTC. The chain links TRBV21-1 to TRBJ2-4; TRBD1 is the table's D call, not checked against the DNA. TRBV21-1 is noted as a pseudogene. The CDR3 has 16 amino acids.

This chain joins TRBV7-9 and TRBJ2-3, with D unclear. CDR1 is SEHNR and CDR2 is FQNEAQ in the germline V gene (reference sequence). The CDR3 spans 16 residues. V was shortened by 5 bases and J by 0 bases, with 15 bases between the two germline ends. The CDR3: CASSLPPGRSTDTQYF. DNA of the CDR3: TGTGCCAGCAGCCTTCCGCCCGGACGCAGCACAGATACGCAGTATTTT.

This clonotype has more than one count but fewer than ten. The chain couples TRBV3-1 to TRBJ2-7; D gene uncertain. V lost 0 bases to trimming and J lost 3 bases, with 9 bases between them. Germline loops: CDR1 LGHDT, CDR2 YNNKEL (reference sequence). The CDR3 covers 14 residues. DNA of the CDR3: TGTGCCAGCAGCCAAGACCTGCCGAACTACGAGCAGTACTTC. It codes for CASSQDLPNYEQYF.

This clonotype was counted only a few times. This chain connects TRBV20-1 to TRBJ2-1; no reliable D call. The germline CDR1 and CDR2 sequences are DFQATT and SNEGSKA (reference sequence). This CDR3 comprises 12 residues. V was clipped by 0 bases and J by 7 bases, with 7 bases between them. The CDR3 here is CSARDPQNEQFF. The CDR3 nucleotides read TGCAGTGCTAGAGATCCCCAGAATGAGCAGTTCTTC.

The rearrangement uses TRBV29-1 and TRBJ2-1; D gene uncertain. Germline V gives CDR1 SQVTM, CDR2 ANQGSEA. V was trimmed by 4 bases and J by 0 bases, leaving 7 bases between them. There are 13 residues in the CDR3. The CDR3 sequence: CSVGPSSYNEQFF. The CDR3 region has the DNA TGCAGCGTTGGGCCTAGCTCCTACAATGAGCAGTTCTTC.

V is TRBV6-2 or TRBV6-3 and J is TRBJ2-1, with 10 bases matching TRBD2. Germline lookup yields CDR1 MNHEY and CDR2 SVGEGT. This CDR3 spans 16 amino acids. V lost 2 bases to trimming and J lost 7 bases; unmatched junction nucleotides: 8. In DNA form, the CDR3 reads TGTGCCAGCAGTTACCTAGGACTAGCGGAAGTTAATGAGCAGTTCTTC. It yields the protein CASSYLGLAEVNEQFF.

The chain recombines TRBV29-1 with TRBJ2-5; no reliable D call. CDR1 SQVTM and CDR2 ANQGSEA come from the germline V gene. V lost 2 bases, J lost 4 bases, and 8 bases lay in between. This CDR3 contains 12 residues. DNA of the CDR3: TGCAGCGTTGAACGGCAGGTAGAGACCCAGTACTTC. Translated, it gives CSVERQVETQYF.

V gene TRBV2 combines with J gene TRBJ1-1, with D possibly matching TRBD1 (5 bases). The CDR3 consists of 15 residues. V was cut by 4 bases and J by 6 bases, with 18 bases left in between. Germline assignment: CDR1 SNHLY and CDR2 FYNNEI. The CDR3 coding sequence is TGTGCCAGCAGTGCAGTGGCAGGGAGAAGGGCTGAAGCTTTCTTT. Its translation is CASSAVAGRRAEAFF.

This clonotype appeared many times. The genes are TRBV4-1 and TRBJ1-1; no reliable D call. The CDR3 spans 15 residues. Trimming removed 0 bases from V and 1 base from J, with 9 bases in between. The germline V gene has CDR1 MGHRA and CDR2 YSYEKL. DNA for the CDR3: TGCGCCAGCAGCCAAGATAGGACGCCGAACACTGAAGCTTTCTTT. As protein: CASSQDRTPNTEAFF.

This chain joins TRBV4-1 and TRBJ2-7; 7 nucleotides match TRBD2. The ends lost 0 bases at V and 3 bases at J; junction bases unmatched: 8. This CDR3 comprises 16 residues. Germline V gives CDR1 MGHRA, CDR2 YSYEKL. CDR3 bases: TGCGCCAGCAGCCAAGATCATGGGGGAGGGTTCTACGAGCAGTACTTC. It specifies CASSQDHGGGFYEQYF.

The chain carries TRBV6-2 or TRBV6-3 and TRBJ2-2; tentatively, D is TRBD1 (6 bases). The CDR3 consists of 15 residues. Germline CDR1 reads MNHEY; CDR2 reads SVGEGT. The ends were cut back, 5 bases at V and 7 bases at J, with 17 bases in the middle. The CDR3 region is CASSTRQASGGELFF. CDR3 sequence (DNA): TGTGCCAGCAGTACAAGACAGGCATCGGGCGGGGAGCTGTTTTTT.

This sequence joins TRBV6-5 and TRBJ2-5; the D is unclear. CDR1 and CDR2 from the germline V gene are MNHEY and SVGAGI. CDR3 size: 15 residues. V lost 4 bases and J lost 2, with 14 bases in between. Here the CDR3 DNA reads TGTGCCAGCAGTTCCGGCAGCTGGGATCAAGAGACCCAGTACTTC. It encodes CASSSGSWDQETQYF.

This clonotype was counted ten times or more. The chain links TRBV20-1 to TRBJ2-3; 9 positions agree with TRBD2. V lost 1 base and J lost 3; bases outside the gene matches: 11. The CDR3 totals 17 residues. Germline assignment: CDR1 DFQATT and CDR2 SNEGSKA (reference sequence). The CDR3 loop reads CSARGVAGVFGTDTQYF. The CDR3 DNA reads TGCAGTGCTAGAGGGGTAGCGGGAGTGTTCGGGACAGATACGCAGTATTTT.